This T cell receptor beta chain stems from a study of T-cell memory formation after mild COVID-19. In the study overall: The two donors had largely donor-specific TCR clusters. Study-wide findings and caveats: CD8+ contracting clones occupied EMRA, while CD4+ ones occupied mainly CM and EM. A second wave of clones peaked on day 37, and their SARS-CoV-2 specificity went unconfirmed.

This clonotype was recorded at least ten times. The antigen is unknown. One entry per CDR3 protein results from TCRdb running MiXCR on the 5' RACE reads. The table has tens of thousands of distinct CDR3 sequences, approximately 7.7% seen once. This clonotype was sampled from a man between 18 and 35 years old who had mild COVID-19 (a few samples of this study predate the infection). Cell type and time point are not known. The specimen sequenced was PBMCs or a T cell subset sorted from them (not recorded which).

This chain's CDR3 is CSARSPAGGIYEQFF. The CDR3 DNA follows: TGCAGTGCTAGATCCCCAGCGGGGGGGATCTATGAGCAGTTCTTC. This chain connects TRBV20-1 to TRBJ2-1; 10 nucleotides match TRBD2. The CDR3 is made up of 15 amino acids. The germline gives CDR1 DFQATT, CDR2 SNEGSKA (reference sequence). V was clipped by 2 bases and J by 8 bases; unmatched bases: 9.